A single sample gave rise to the 18 T cell receptor beta chains below, sequenced in a study of T cell changes during pregnancy in multiple sclerosis. Sequenced by immunoSEQ multiplex PCR; TCRdb stores in-frame clones only, minus some. The table includes around 69,000 clones, just over 90% detected once. The sample in question was peripheral blood, obtained in the third trimester of pregnancy. Receptors originate from a female donor with multiple sclerosis, enrolled in a pregnancy study.

J is TRBJ2-7 and V is TRBV13; 7 nucleotides agree with TRBD1. The CDR3 has 14 amino acids. Germline V CDR1 and CDR2: PRHDT, FYEKMQ (reference sequence). J gave up 1 base and V 4 bases, and 4 bases lay outside the gene matches. The CDR3 spells CASSYGQASYEQYF. The CDR3 region has the DNA TGTGCCAGCAGCTACGGACAGGCTTCCTACGAGCAGTACTTC.

The chain carries TRBV18 and TRBJ1-2; D uncertain. The CDR3 is 14 amino acids. Trimming left V 1 base short and J 8 bases short, with 14 bases between. Germline CDR1 reads KGHSH; CDR2 reads LQKENI. The CDR3 DNA sequence: TGTGCCAGCTCACCACTTGAAGAGGAGGAAGGCTACACCTTC. Protein: CASSPLEEEEGYTF. Full variable domain (outside the CDR3, taken from reference TRBV18 and TRBJ1-2): NAGVMQNPRHLVRRRGQEARLRCSPMKGHSHVYWYRQLPEEGLKFMVYLQKENIIDESGMPKERFSAEFPKEGPSILRIQQVVRGDSAAYFCASSPLEEEEGYTFGSGTRLTVV.

The rearrangement joins TRBV9 to TRBJ1-6, with a tentative D call TRBD1 (5 bases). V shed 4 bases and J shed 10 bases, with 15 bases lying between them. The CDR3 is 14 amino acids. The germline gives CDR1 SGDLS, CDR2 YYNGEE. CDR3 DNA: TGTGCCAGCAGCCCGAGCGGGGCCGGATCACCCCTCCACTTT. Amino acids: CASSPSGAGSPLHF.

The gene calls are TRBV9 and TRBJ2-3, with 13 bases that match TRBD2. The J segment lost 1 base and the V segment lost 4 bases, leaving 12 bases of the junction unmatched. The CDR3 is made up of 19 amino acids. Germline lookup yields CDR1 SGDLS and CDR2 YYNGEE. CDR3 nucleotide sequence: TGTGCCAGCAGCTTCGGACTAGCGGGGGATGAACGGGGCACAGATACGCAGTATTTT. Protein sequence: CASSFGLAGDERGTDTQYF.

The chain is built from TRBV19 and TRBJ1-5, with D perhaps matching TRBD1 (6 bases). V was trimmed by 4 bases and J by 1 base, leaving 14 bases between them. Germline loops: CDR1 LNHDA, CDR2 SQIVND (reference sequence). The CDR3 has 16 amino acids. The CDR3 region has the DNA TGTGCCAGTAGTAGGGCCGACAGGCGAAGCAATCAGCCCCAGCATTTT. Residues: CASSRADRRSNQPQHF.

The CDR3 bases are TGTGCCAGCAGTCGGGGGGGGGCTGGCAATCAGCCCCAGCATTTT. Protein: CASSRGGAGNQPQHF. The chain uses TRBV6-1 and TRBJ1-5; possibly TRBD1 for D (6 bases). This CDR3 is built from 15 residues. Trimming left V 5 bases short and J 2 bases short, with 13 bases between. Looked up from germline, CDR1 is MNHNS and CDR2 is SASEGT.

The rearrangement uses TRBV6-5 and TRBJ2-1; D possibly corresponds to TRBD1 (5 bases). The CDR3 runs to 14 residues. CDR1 and CDR2 (germline): MNHEY, SVGAGI. With 2 bases removed from V and 9 bases from J, the gap between germline ends came to 14 bases. The CDR3 nucleotides read TGTGCCAGCAGTTACCCAACACAGGCCGGTGAGCAGTTCTTC. It encodes CASSYPTQAGEQFF.

The gene calls are TRBV5-1 and TRBJ1-3; no firm D call. The V gene's germline CDR1 is SGHRS and CDR2 YFSETQ. Trimming shortened V by 0 bases and J by 0 bases, and 13 bases separated the two germline ends. The CDR3 runs to 17 residues. The CDR3 bases are TGCGCCAGCAGCTTGGGCCGGGGTGTCGTCTCTGGAAACACCATATATTTT. Its protein product is CASSLGRGVVSGNTIYF.

This chain joins TRBV5-1 and TRBJ1-1; 7 nucleotides match TRBD1. The CDR3 is 14 residues long. V was pared by 1 base and J by 1 base, with 1 base of the junction left unmatched. Germline V gives CDR1 SGHRS, CDR2 YFSETQ. DNA for the CDR3: TGCGCCAGCAGCTTGACAGGGGCGAACACTGAAGCTTTCTTT. This encodes CASSLTGANTEAFF.

V is TRBV5-4 and J is TRBJ2-7; perhaps TRBD2 as D (6 bases). Trimming stripped 4 bases from V and 2 bases from J, with 13 bases between. CDR1 and CDR2 (germline): SGHNT, YYREEE (reference sequence). The CDR3 length is 14 residues. The CDR3 nucleotides are TGTGCCAGCAGCCAAGGGACTGCAACCTACGAGCAGTACTTC. Amino acids: CASSQGTATYEQYF.

The chain links TRBV2 to TRBJ1-6; D uncertain. The CDR3 is 13 residues long. Germline CDR1 SNHLY, CDR2 FYNNEI. V lost 6 bases, J lost 6 bases, and 9 bases lay in between. The CDR3 protein is CASRDYFNSPLHF. DNA for the CDR3: TGTGCCAGCAGGGACTATTTTAATTCACCCCTCCACTTT.

The rearrangement joins TRBV2 to TRBJ2-1; TRBD2 matches 16 bases. J gave up 8 bases and V 6 bases, and 7 bases lay outside the gene matches. CDR3 size: 16 residues. Germline V CDR1 and CDR2: SNHLY, FYNNEI. The CDR3 sequence is CASSTGTSGGADEQFF. The CDR3, as DNA: TGTGCCAGCAGCACCGGGACTAGCGGGGGGGCAGATGAGCAGTTCTTC. Filled out from reference TRBV2 and TRBJ2-1, the complete variable domain reads EPEVTQTPSHQVTQMGQEVILRCVPISNHLYFYWYRQILGQKVEFLVSFYNNEISEKSEIFDDQFSVERPDGSNFTLKIRSTKLEDSAMYFCASSTGTSGGADEQFFGPGTRLTVL.

The chain joins TRBV27 to TRBJ1-2; TRBD1 matches at 8 bases. Looked up from germline, CDR1 is MNHEY and CDR2 is SMNVEV (reference sequence). V was pared by 2 bases and J by 8 bases, with 4 bases of the junction left unmatched. The CDR3 loop spans 13 amino acids. As DNA, the CDR3 is TGTGCCAGCAGTTTAAACAGGGGGGGCGGCTACACCTTC. Its translation: CASSLNRGGGYTF.

The V call is TRBV6-1, the J call TRBJ1-5; TRBD1 aligns across 8 bases. V trimming: 3 bases; J trimming: 2 bases; junction bases outside the gene matches: 6. Germline loops: CDR1 MNHNS, CDR2 SASEGT. The CDR3 has 16 amino acids. CDR3 protein: CASSETGAFRNQPQHF. CDR3 nucleotides: TGTGCCAGCAGTGAGACAGGGGCCTTCCGCAATCAGCCCCAGCATTTT.

The V gene is TRBV19, the J gene TRBJ1-3; D is unclear. There are 13 residues in the CDR3. V was clipped by 4 bases and J by 3 bases, with 7 bases between them. The V gene's germline CDR1 is LNHDA and CDR2 SQIVND (reference sequence). CDR3 sequence reads: CASSTNSGNTIYF. The CDR3 DNA sequence: TGTGCCAGTAGTACTAACAGTGGAAACACCATATATTTT.

This sequence joins TRBV6-5 and TRBJ2-2, with 8 bases lining up with TRBD1. This CDR3 has 15 amino acids. Trimming removed 3 bases from V and 4 bases from J; junction bases left unmatched: 4. Germline V lookup: CDR1 MNHEY, CDR2 SVGAGI. The CDR3 sequence: CASSYQGAITGELFF. The CDR3 DNA follows: TGTGCCAGCAGTTATCAGGGGGCCATCACCGGGGAGCTGTTTTTT.

The rearrangement uses TRBV10-3 and TRBJ1-1; 12 bases line up with TRBD1. V lost 4 bases and J lost 0; bases outside the gene matches: 3. The CDR3 is 16 residues long. The germline gives CDR1 ENHRY, CDR2 SYGVKD. This CDR3 is CAISGGTGGLNTEAFF. The CDR3 DNA reads TGTGCCATCAGTGGTGGGACAGGGGGCTTGAACACTGAAGCTTTCTTT.

The chain employs TRBV19 and TRBJ2-3, with TRBD2 matching over 8 bases. Trimming at V came to 1 base and at J to 6 bases, leaving 0 bases not matched to a gene. CDR1 and CDR2 (germline): LNHDA, SQIVND (reference sequence). The CDR3 contains 13 residues. CDR3 loop: CASSIGLADTQYF. The CDR3 region has the DNA TGTGCCAGTAGTATAGGACTAGCGGATACGCAGTATTTT.